This entry is about one T cell receptor (beta chain). Its antigen target is currently unknown. The sample holds no much larger clone one base away, and base qualities are not on file. TCRbeta CDR3 regions were amplified from genomic DNA using the immunoSEQ Assay, a bias-controlled multiplex PCR. Turning to the authors' computational methods: Within the assay, amplification of reference gene primers was used to estimate how many nucleated cells each sample contained. To quantify the absolute abundance of each unique TCRbeta CDR3 rearrangement, sequence reads were collapsed and filtered. For each sample, productive Simpson clonality was calculated as the square root of Simpson's diversity index across productive rearrangements. TCRdb re-hosts the immuneACCESS table, in-frame sequences only. Its copies lack some clones; in the studies checked, an unresolved V gene accounts for under half of them, and the cause for the rest is not known. V and J calls and clone size are copied from that table; D and trimming were computed from the DNA. The sample data list almost 400,000 clones, and roughly nine tenths of these were observed just once. The ten largest clones capture around 1.7% of the sample.

The sample comes from a study of blood T cell repertoires in COVID-19 (dated by TCRdb to 2019 to 2021). For the study in its entirety: Samples covering the acute and convalescent phases of COVID-19 were provided by collaborators in the United States, Italy and Spain. The repertoires were made available in a free public database intended to serve as a resource for research on the immune response to SARS-CoV-2. Where available, HLA class I and class II types were obtained from metadata supplied by the sample provider rather than from assay-based typing. The prospective study material was composed of cDNA or gDNA derived from T cells, B-cell-depleted T cells, or PBMCs. Deeply sampled blood TCRbeta repertoires from subjects exposed to, actively infected with, or recovered from COVID-19 were included in the dataset. A de-identified subject ID, COVID-19 status, age in years and sex were almost always included in the sample metadata. The samples were drawn from two sources: the first 160 participants of the ongoing ImmuneRACE study, and 1,254 subjects contributed by 6 global collaborators. Overall results and qualifications from the work: The amount of clinical and demographic metadata varied by source and participant and was provided uncurated.

In the prospective study, participants were roughly 18 to 100 years old, resided in approximately 25 geographic areas of the United States, and were enrolled through a virtual design. To assign participants to cohorts, the prospective study relied on clinical history that participants themselves reported in a screening survey and a study questionnaire. ImmuneRACE Cohort 3 recovered participants were defined by two consecutive negative NP/OP PCR tests, healthcare professional clearance, or symptom resolution. In the prospective study, mobile phlebotomists collected whole blood, serum and a nasopharyngeal or oropharyngeal swab from each participant. Prospective study participants could optionally give additional blood draws and questionnaires over an approximately two-month period. Before DNA extraction, prospective study blood samples were shipped either frozen or at room temperature. Specimen: PBMCs or T cells enriched from blood (not recorded which). This clonotype was obtained from a young woman who had recovered from COVID-19.

The bases are TGCGCCAGCAGCCCGCAGCCAGGGCCCCAAGAGACCCAGTACTTC. Protein translation: CASSPQPGPQETQYF. The chain is assembled from TRBV5-1 and TRBJ2-5, with TRBD1 perhaps the D gene, on 5 matching bases. Looking up the germline V gene yields CDR1 SGHRS and CDR2 YFSETQ. Including cysteine and phenylalanine, the CDR3 has 15 amino acids. Solely the CDR3 DNA is kept, with 45 bases framed from the first base. The germline ends are 14 bases apart after V is trimmed by 4 bases and J by 1 base.